This TCR beta chain emerged from a study of prognosis after radiotherapy for stage I lung cancer. Study overall: Distant metastases showed up in a few patients after radiotherapy, at a median of about 7 months, while 15 showed no significant progression.

Two-round multiplex PCR on genomic DNA was the method by which TCR beta CDR3 was amplified. Primers specific to each TRBV and TRBJ gene were used in first-round PCR. TCRdb re-derived calls from the multiplex PCR reads in MiXCR, one entry per CDR3 protein. The data contain about 19,000 distinct CDR3 sequences, approximately 50% of them singletons. By sample fraction, this clonotype is medium-sized (0.01 to 0.1%). Roughly 6.3 milliliters of peripheral blood were drawn at each of two time points. Sequencing was performed on PBMCs, taken before or after stereotactic body radiation therapy (not recorded which). This TCR was sampled from a donor over 45 with non-small cell lung cancer.

The CDR3 loop is CAWAGQGHQPQHF. DNA of the CDR3: TGTGCCTGGGCGGGACAGGGCCATCAGCCCCAGCATTTT. V and J are TRBV30 and TRBJ1-5; 9 bases map to TRBD1. The CDR3 contains 13 residues. The V and J ends lost 5 bases and 5 bases, in that order; junction bases with no gene match: 4. Germline V gene sequence: CDR1 GTSNPN, CDR2 SVGIG (reference sequence).